Reported below is one T cell receptor beta chain. V shed 6 bases and J shed 2 bases, with 14 bases lying between them. This CDR3 region has 14 residues. Germline V gene sequence: CDR1 SQVTM, CDR2 ANQGSEA. The sample belongs to a study of Graves' ophthalmopathy and Graves' hyperthyroidism. Study-wide context: Researchers classed hyperthyroidism as stable given no ophthalmopathy within 18 months of follow-up.

RNA transcripts were the source from which TCR beta CDR3 regions were amplified. Second-round multiplex PCR came after a first-round RT-PCR that employed HTBI primers. MiXCR was run by TCRdb on the multiplex PCR reads, yielding one entry per CDR3 protein. The sample records around 1.1 million distinct CDR3 sequences, 35% to 40% being singletons. This rearrangement joins TRBV29-1 to TRBJ1-5; perhaps TRBD1 as D (5 bases). This sequence was found in an adult man with Graves' hyperthyroidism. The material sequenced was peripheral blood or thyroid tissue (not recorded which). Written as DNA, the CDR3 is TGCAGCGTGGGTGGGGGATCGGGCAATCAGCCCCAGCATTTT. As protein: CSVGGGSGNQPQHF.